The entry below gives a single T cell receptor (beta chain) sequence along with its context. What it binds is unknown. The sample comes from a study of early stage breast cancer tumors. Study-level information: Of approximately 16 invasive breast tumors, 11 to 12 were hormone receptor-positive, HER2-negative. Among approximately 12 ER+/PR+/HER2- tumors, eight were ductal, four lobular.

Assay: immunoSEQ multiplex PCR; the TCRdb copy retains only in-frame clones and omits some. The sample lists about 14,000 clones; 65% to 85% were seen once. Study findings and constraints: Tumors had about 2.5-fold higher T cell density and higher clonality than adjacent normal breast tissue. In about 90% of the 16 patients, blood comparison separated tumor from normal breast.

V was trimmed by 0 bases and J by 4 bases, leaving 12 bases between them. This CDR3 is built from 15 residues. CDR1 MNHEY and CDR2 SVGAGI come from the germline V gene. Input material: normal breast tissue next to the tumor. The source is a person between 30 and 45 years old with breast cancer. The genes are TRBV6-5 and TRBJ1-1; weak D call: TRBD1 (5 bases). The CDR3: CASSYSAGFITEAFF. The CDR3, as DNA: TGTGCCAGCAGTTACTCGGCAGGGTTTATCACTGAAGCTTTCTTT.